The subject of this entry is one T cell receptor (beta chain). The antigen remains undetermined. Samples with a second dose at about 4 or about 12 weeks were pooled together. These data come from a study of T cell responses to AZD1222 COVID-19 vaccine. Study results and limitations: Compared with day 0, the breadth and depth of the Spike-specific TCR repertoire rose significantly after two doses of AZD1222. Donors were mostly white British, more females; clonal diversity possibly underestimated. Nearly half of spike-specific TCRs reportedly target variant regions that are unmutated in the B.1.351 and B.1.1.7 variants.

Germline assignment: CDR1 SNHLY and CDR2 FYNNEI. The CDR3 extends over 12 amino acids. V was cut by 0 bases and J by 10 bases, with 7 bases left in between. Profiling relied on immunoSEQ multiplex PCR, and the TCRdb table lists in-frame clones only, not all of them. The data show about 48,000 clones, with 75% to 90% seen just once and 5.3% held by the top ten. This sequence joins TRBV2 and TRBJ2-1; no clear D. This receptor was taken from an adult who received the AZD1222 COVID-19 vaccine. The input for sequencing was peripheral blood, taken 28 days after the second AZD1222 dose. CDR3 nucleotides: TGTGCCAGCAGTGAAGCGGGTATGGAGCAGTTCTTC. It specifies CASSEAGMEQFF.